This record covers a single T cell receptor beta chain. Its matching antigen is unknown. The assay was immunoSEQ multiplex PCR, and TCRdb's table has in-frame clones only and misses some. The repertoire holds about 100,000 clones, with about 88% as singletons. CDR1 and CDR2 (germline): MDHEN, SYDVKM. The CDR3 length is 16 residues. Between the trimmed V and J ends, which lost 2 bases and 4 bases, there was a span of 17 bases. During the collection period, no donor immune events like infections were recorded. The source of the sample is a study of identifying expanded T cells in peripheral blood. Whole-study findings and limits: Differentially abundant clones: about 1.2 between replicates, 16.4 at around 2 weeks, over 18 at four. Clone count variance between approximately 2-week samples rose with total template count.

V gene TRBV28 combines with J gene TRBJ1-2, with TRBD1 as a possible D gene (5 bases). Material: blood. This sequence was found in a person aged 18 to 70 in good health. The CDR3 is CASSLKARQRGYGYTF. The CDR3 DNA is TGTGCCAGCAGTTTAAAGGCACGACAGAGGGGCTATGGCTACACCTTC.